This T cell receptor (beta chain) was obtained from a study of patients and donors after allogeneic stem cell transplantation. The table lists this clonotype with many counts. Each CDR3 protein is one row after TCRdb ran MiXCR on the RT-PCR reads. The sample has around 25,000 distinct CDR3 sequences; 35% to 45% are singletons. Trimming left V 2 bases short and J 8 bases short, with 15 bases between. The germline gives CDR1 MDHEN, CDR2 SYDVKM. The CDR3 runs to 14 residues. The specimen sequenced was blood, either unsorted or a sorted T cell fraction (not recorded which). V gene TRBV28 combines with J gene TRBJ1-1; D not resolved. The origin of this receptor is a human donor who was either an allogeneic HSCT recipient or a stem cell or donor lymphocyte infusion donor (not recorded which). It is not recorded whose cells these are; they may come from a transplant donor. Written as DNA, the CDR3 is TGTGCCAGCAGTTTACTCAGTTACCCGTCGGAAGCTTTCTTT. Translation: CASSLLSYPSEAFF.